The rows below give T cell receptor beta chains drawn from one sample of a study of blood T cell repertoires in COVID-19. Profiled with immunoSEQ multiplex PCR; TCRdb holds only in-frame clones, not every one. Of tens of thousands of clones listed, approximately 91% are singletons. Sample: peripheral blood. The receptor source for this set is a woman aged 45-65 years with active or convalescent COVID-19. Both conserved end residues are part of each CDR3. Each record gives: V gene, clone size, D gene, J gene, CDR3 protein, CDR3 DNA. D genes are given only for firm matches. Size tells how often a clone was seen (once, few, many) or the class of an expanded clone, and some rows leave it out.

v_call: TRBV5-1
clone_size: NA
d_call: TRBD1
j_call: TRBJ1-1
cdr3_aa: CASSYTGGTEAFF
cdr3_nt: TGCGCCAGCAGTTATACAGGGGGCACTGAAGCTTTCTTT

v_call: TRBV11-2
clone_size: NA
d_call: TRBD1
j_call: TRBJ1-2
cdr3_aa: CASSFRGGTGNGYTF
cdr3_nt: TGTGCCAGCAGCTTTAGGGGAGGGACAGGGAATGGCTACACCTTC

v_call: TRBV11-2
clone_size: NA
d_call: TRBD2
j_call: TRBJ2-1
cdr3_aa: CASSSTSGVYNEQFF
cdr3_nt: TGTGCCAGCAGCTCGACTAGCGGGGTTTACAATGAGCAGTTCTTC

v_call: TRBV6-1
clone_size: once
d_call: TRBD2
j_call: TRBJ2-1
cdr3_aa: CASRPPSTSGNEQFF
cdr3_nt: TGTGCCAGCAGACCACCCTCGACTAGCGGGAATGAGCAGTTCTTC

v_call: TRBV30
clone_size: NA
d_call: NA
j_call: TRBJ2-5
cdr3_aa: CAWSTFPGAGETQYF
cdr3_nt: TGTGCCTGGAGTACGTTTCCAGGGGCAGGCGAGACCCAGTACTTC

v_call: TRBV27
clone_size: many
d_call: TRBD2
j_call: TRBJ2-1
cdr3_aa: CASSYGTSGSSEQFF
cdr3_nt: TGTGCCAGCAGTTACGGGACTAGCGGGAGCAGTGAGCAGTTCTTC

v_call: TRBV3-1/TRBV3-2
clone_size: NA
d_call: NA
j_call: TRBJ1-5
cdr3_aa: CASSLGRNQPQHF
cdr3_nt: TGTGCCAGCAGCCTCGGGAGAAATCAGCCCCAGCATTTT

v_call: TRBV30
clone_size: NA
d_call: TRBD2
j_call: TRBJ2-1
cdr3_aa: CACARTSGNEQFF
cdr3_nt: TGTGCCTGCGCCCGGACTAGCGGCAATGAGCAGTTCTTC

v_call: TRBV7-3
clone_size: NA
d_call: TRBD1
j_call: TRBJ1-2
cdr3_aa: CASSLIAGTANYGYTF
cdr3_nt: TGTGCCAGCAGCTTAATAGCCGGGACAGCTAACTATGGCTACACCTTC

v_call: TRBV27
clone_size: once
d_call: NA
j_call: TRBJ1-5
cdr3_aa: CASSFGHSLHNQPQHF
cdr3_nt: TGTGCCAGCAGTTTTGGACACAGCCTGCACAATCAGCCCCAGCATTTT

v_call: TRBV3-1/TRBV3-2
clone_size: NA
d_call: NA
j_call: TRBJ2-3
cdr3_aa: CASSPGLGPDTQYF
cdr3_nt: TGTGCCAGCAGCCCAGGACTCGGGCCAGATACGCAGTATTTT

v_call: TRBV9
clone_size: NA
d_call: TRBD2
j_call: TRBJ2-1
cdr3_aa: CASSVLRHSGRACLCAGSYNEQFF
cdr3_nt: TGTGCCAGCAGCGTCCTAAGACATAGCGGGAGGGCCTGTCTTTGTGCTGGCTCCTACAATGAGCAGTTCTTC

v_call: TRBV24-1
clone_size: NA
d_call: NA
j_call: TRBJ2-1
cdr3_aa: CATSDFGGLGYNEQFF
cdr3_nt: TGTGCCACCAGTGATTTTGGAGGGTTGGGGTACAATGAGCAGTTCTTC

v_call: TRBV25-1
clone_size: NA
d_call: NA
j_call: TRBJ1-2
cdr3_aa: CASSEYSISVGYTF
cdr3_nt: TGTGCCAGCAGTGAATATAGCATATCTGTTGGCTACACCTTC

v_call: TRBV14
clone_size: NA
d_call: NA
j_call: TRBJ2-1
cdr3_aa: CASSPRTQGREQFF
cdr3_nt: TGTGCCAGCAGCCCTAGAACACAGGGTCGGGAGCAGTTCTTC

v_call: TRBV5-1
clone_size: NA
d_call: TRBD2
j_call: TRBJ2-1
cdr3_aa: CASSLLGLAEAYNEQFF
cdr3_nt: TGCGCCAGCAGCTTGTTGGGACTAGCGGAAGCCTACAATGAGCAGTTCTTC

v_call: TRBV30
clone_size: NA
d_call: NA
j_call: TRBJ2-1
cdr3_aa: CAWEMSNEQFF
cdr3_nt: TGTGCCTGGGAAATGAGCAATGAGCAGTTCTTC

v_call: TRBV6-5
clone_size: NA
d_call: TRBD1
j_call: TRBJ2-5
cdr3_aa: CASSYHRGRETQYF
cdr3_nt: TGTGCCAGCAGTTACCACAGGGGGCGAGAGACCCAGTACTTC

v_call: TRBV5-1
clone_size: NA
d_call: NA
j_call: TRBJ1-6
cdr3_aa: CASSLSGGAQSPLHF
cdr3_nt: TGCGCCAGCAGCTTGTCGGGGGGGGCTCAATCACCCCTCCACTTT

v_call: TRBV5-5
clone_size: NA
d_call: TRBD1
j_call: TRBJ2-2
cdr3_aa: CASSLVYEGGTGRTGELFF
cdr3_nt: TGTGCCAGCAGCTTGGTATATGAGGGCGGGACAGGAAGAACCGGGGAGCTGTTTTTT